The rows below give T cell receptor beta chains drawn from one sample of a study of cytomegalovirus exposure and HLA in healthy donors. Assay used: immunoSEQ multiplex PCR; TCRdb lists only in-frame clones, some missing. The table shows around 140,000 clones, with 61% occurring only once. Input material: PBMCs. The receptors derive from a male donor in good health and CMV-seronegative. The CDR3 runs from the conserved cysteine through the conserved F or W. A D gene is named only where the DNA matches it firmly. Size values are once, few and many counts, or a class for expanded clones, and some rows have none.

J	size	D	V	CDR3	DNA
TRBJ1-1	-	-	TRBV11-1	CASSARQANTEAFF	TGTGCCAGCAGCGCGAGACAGGCGAACACTGAAGCTTTCTTT
TRBJ1-4	-	-	TRBV6-5	CASSYYGGRSNEKLFF	TGTGCCAGCAGTTACTACGGGGGGCGATCTAATGAAAAACTGTTTTTT
TRBJ1-5	once	TRBD1	TRBV18	CASSPGTGGLSNQPQHF	TGTGCCAGCTCACCAGGGACAGGGGGCCTATCCAATCAGCCCCAGCATTTT
TRBJ2-7	-	TRBD2	TRBV7-2	CASSSYGGTKQYF	TGTGCCAGCAGCAGCTACGGGGGGACGAAGCAGTACTTC
TRBJ1-1	-	-	TRBV7-3	CASSLQGNTEAFF	TGTGCCAGCAGCTTACAGGGTAACACTGAAGCTTTCTTT
TRBJ2-3	-	TRBD2	TRBV5-1	CASSLGLASTDTQYF	TGCGCCAGCAGCCTGGGACTAGCTAGCACAGATACGCAGTATTTT
TRBJ2-7	-	TRBD1	TRBV6-5	CASREDREPYEQYF	TGTGCCAGCAGGGAGGACAGGGAGCCCTACGAGCAGTACTTC
TRBJ1-2	-	TRBD1	TRBV4-1	CASSQPTGSAYGYTF	TGCGCCAGCAGCCAACCGACAGGGTCGGCCTATGGCTACACCTTC
TRBJ1-2	-	-	TRBV29-1	CSVEQAAGYTF	TGCAGCGTTGAACAGGCTGCTGGCTACACCTTC
TRBJ2-2	few	-	TRBV19	CASSTGTGELFF	TGTGCCAGTAGTACAGGCACCGGGGAGCTGTTTTTT
TRBJ2-5	-	-	TRBV7-7	CASSLAPEETQYF	TGTGCCAGCAGCTTAGCGCCAGAAGAGACCCAGTACTTC
TRBJ1-6	-	TRBD1	TRBV19	CASSQTGGNSPLHF	TGTGCCAGTAGTCAGACAGGGGGCAATTCACCCCTCCACTTT
TRBJ2-3	few	-	TRBV7-9	CASSPWAGRLSTDTQYF	TGTGCCAGCAGCCCCTGGGCGGGCAGACTCAGCACAGATACGCAGTATTTT
TRBJ1-1	-	-	TRBV27	CASSLGARNTEAFF	TGTGCCAGCAGTTTAGGGGCCCGGAACACTGAAGCTTTCTTT
TRBJ2-3	few	-	TRBV9	CASSRDSDWRTDTQYF	TGTGCCAGCAGCCGGGACTCCGATTGGCGCACAGATACGCAGTATTTT
TRBJ1-2	-	TRBD1	TRBV6-5	CASSYAGQSGGYTF	TGTGCCAGCAGTTACGCGGGACAGAGCGGGGGCTACACCTTC
TRBJ2-3	-	-	TRBV5-1	CASSLGPGGTDTQYF	TGCGCCAGCAGCTTGGGGCCGGGGGGCACAGATACGCAGTATTTT